A selection of T cell receptor beta chains follows, all from one sample in a study of cytomegalovirus exposure and HLA in healthy donors. The repertoire was sequenced with immunoSEQ multiplex PCR; TCRdb's copy has only in-frame clones and lacks some. The data show approximately 200,000 clones, under 90% seen once. Sequenced input: PBMCs. The origin of the receptors is a human donor in good health. Each CDR3 is given with its conserved first and last residue. A D gene is named only where the DNA matches it firmly. Only some rows state a clone size, as once, few, many or a class for expanded clones.

v_gene: TRBV15; j_gene: TRBJ2-7; d_gene: -; abundance: -; CDR3aa: CATSIGSAATGTSYEQYF; CDR3nt: TGTGCCACCAGCATTGGGTCTGCCGCAACAGGAACCTCCTACGAGCAGTACTTC
v_gene: TRBV18; j_gene: TRBJ2-7; d_gene: TRBD2; abundance: once; CDR3aa: CASSPLGLADEQYF; CDR3nt: TGTGCCAGCTCACCTCTGGGACTAGCGGACGAGCAGTACTTC
v_gene: TRBV6-5; j_gene: TRBJ1-1; d_gene: TRBD1; abundance: -; CDR3aa: CASSSTTGRSNTEAFF; CDR3nt: TGTGCCAGCAGTTCGACGACAGGGCGTTCGAACACTGAAGCTTTCTTT
v_gene: TRBV4-3; j_gene: TRBJ2-2; d_gene: -; abundance: -; CDR3aa: CASSLITGELFF; CDR3nt: TGCGCCAGCAGCCTCATCACCGGGGAGCTGTTTTTT
v_gene: TRBV7-2; j_gene: TRBJ2-7; d_gene: TRBD2; abundance: -; CDR3aa: CASSLAGLVYEQYF; CDR3nt: TGTGCCAGCAGCTTGGCGGGACTAGTCTACGAGCAGTACTTC
v_gene: TRBV7-9; j_gene: TRBJ2-5; d_gene: -; abundance: once; CDR3aa: CASSRTGRETQYF; CDR3nt: TGTGCCAGCAGCCGTACAGGGAGAGAGACCCAGTACTTC
v_gene: TRBV7-9; j_gene: TRBJ1-2; d_gene: -; abundance: -; CDR3aa: CASSSGTQFNYGYTF; CDR3nt: TGTGCCAGCAGCTCCGGGACTCAATTTAACTATGGCTACACCTTC
v_gene: TRBV19; j_gene: TRBJ2-1; d_gene: TRBD2; abundance: few; CDR3aa: CASSIPDILAGAGNEQFF; CDR3nt: TGTGCCAGTAGTATCCCCGATATACTAGCGGGAGCAGGCAATGAGCAGTTCTTC
v_gene: TRBV9; j_gene: TRBJ2-1; d_gene: TRBD2; abundance: -; CDR3aa: CASSERLAGYNEQFF; CDR3nt: TGTGCCAGCAGCGAAAGACTAGCGGGATACAATGAGCAGTTCTTC
v_gene: TRBV7-8; j_gene: TRBJ2-7; d_gene: -; abundance: -; CDR3aa: CASSFKGRGPYEQYF; CDR3nt: TGTGCCAGCAGCTTTAAGGGCAGGGGACCATACGAGCAGTACTTC
v_gene: TRBV2; j_gene: TRBJ2-5; d_gene: TRBD2; abundance: -; CDR3aa: CASRMSREGTQYF; CDR3nt: TGTGCCAGCAGGATGTCGCGGGAGGGGACCCAGTACTTC
v_gene: TRBV18; j_gene: TRBJ2-5; d_gene: TRBD1; abundance: few; CDR3aa: CASSVVGTVEETQYF; CDR3nt: TGTGCCAGCTCCGTTGTCGGGACAGTCGAAGAGACCCAGTACTTC
v_gene: TRBV6-1; j_gene: TRBJ1-1; d_gene: -; abundance: once; CDR3aa: CASSEAGNRNTEAFF; CDR3nt: TGTGCCAGCAGTGAAGCCGGGAATCGGAACACTGAAGCTTTCTTT
v_gene: TRBV19; j_gene: TRBJ2-7; d_gene: -; abundance: -; CDR3aa: CASSRHNPYEQYF; CDR3nt: TGTGCCAGTAGTAGGCACAATCCCTACGAGCAGTACTTC
v_gene: TRBV7-2; j_gene: TRBJ2-1; d_gene: TRBD1; abundance: -; CDR3aa: CASSWDRGYNEQFF; CDR3nt: TGTGCCAGCAGCTGGGACAGGGGATACAATGAGCAGTTCTTC
v_gene: TRBV7-6; j_gene: TRBJ2-1; d_gene: -; abundance: -; CDR3aa: CASSLGTTLHEQFF; CDR3nt: TGTGCCAGCAGCTTAGGGACTACCTTACATGAGCAGTTCTTC
v_gene: TRBV7-3; j_gene: TRBJ2-3; d_gene: -; abundance: -; CDR3aa: CASSPNGINTDTQYF; CDR3nt: TGTGCCAGCAGCCCTAACGGGATAAACACAGATACGCAGTATTTT
v_gene: TRBV2; j_gene: TRBJ2-3; d_gene: -; abundance: few; CDR3aa: CASSDLQVRTDTQYF; CDR3nt: TGTGCCAGCAGCGATTTACAGGTTCGCACAGATACGCAGTATTTT